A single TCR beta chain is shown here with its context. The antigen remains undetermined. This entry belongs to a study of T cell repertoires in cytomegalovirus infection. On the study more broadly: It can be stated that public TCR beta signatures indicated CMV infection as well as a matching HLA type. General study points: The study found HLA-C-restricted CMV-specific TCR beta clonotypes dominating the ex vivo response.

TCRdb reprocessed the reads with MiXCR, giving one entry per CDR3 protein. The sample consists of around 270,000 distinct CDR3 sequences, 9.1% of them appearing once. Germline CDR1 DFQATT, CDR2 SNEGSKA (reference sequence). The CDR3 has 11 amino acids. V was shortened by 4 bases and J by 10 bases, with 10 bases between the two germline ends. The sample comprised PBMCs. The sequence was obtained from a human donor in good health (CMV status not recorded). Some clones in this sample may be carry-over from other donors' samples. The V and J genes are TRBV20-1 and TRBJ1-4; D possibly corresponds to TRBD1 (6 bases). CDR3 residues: CSAKQGGKLFF. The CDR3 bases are TGCAGTGCTAAACAGGGTGGAAAACTGTTTTTT.